The clone carrying this T cell receptor (beta chain) was found many times. Its antigen is unidentified. Every patient was untreated before thyroid surgery. The data derive from a study of metastatic and nonmetastatic thyroid tumors. Overall study: Repertoire comparisons spanned blood and tumor or nodule tissue from malignant and benign thyroid patients. Study-level points and caveats: Significantly higher TCR beta diversity was reportedly seen in malignant thyroid tumors than benign nodules, in blood and tumor.

Source study methods: To classify distant metastasis in papillary thyroid cancer, a model was built from CDR3 differences across clinicopathological groups. TCRdb re-called clones via MiXCR from the PCR reads. TCRdb's processing, not the authors' own work, is the source of the V and J calls. The profile shows about 26,000 clones, under 30% of them singletons. The germline V gene encodes CDR1 KGHSH and CDR2 LQKENI. This CDR3 contains 15 residues. V was pared by 4 bases and J by 5 bases, with 17 bases between. This sequence joins TRBV18 and TRBJ2-5; D might be TRBD2 (6 bases). The specimen was blood. The TCR originated in a female donor with papillary thyroid cancer or a benign thyroid nodule (not recorded which). Some clones in this sample may be carry-over from other donors' samples. The CDR3 loop reads CASSLPGSGGETQYF. CDR3 in DNA: TGTGCCAGCTCACTACCGGGTTCTGGAGGGGAGACCCAGTACTTC. Full variable domain (outside the CDR3, taken from reference TRBV18 and TRBJ2-5): NAGVMQNPRHLVRRRGQEARLRCSPMKGHSHVYWYRQLPEEGLKFMVYLQKENIIDESGMPKERFSAEFPKEGPSILRIQQVVRGDSAAYFCASSLPGSGGETQYFGPGTRLLVL.